This TCR beta chain stems from a study of T cell changes during pregnancy in multiple sclerosis. Clones were read by immunoSEQ multiplex PCR, and TCRdb kept only the in-frame ones, dropping some. Of about 40,000 clones detected, about 89% appear once; the ten largest clones hold approximately 1%. Germline V gene lookup returns CDR1 MRHNA and CDR2 SNTAGT. J gave up 4 bases and V 6 bases, and 5 bases lay outside the gene matches. CDR3 size: 14 residues. The J gene is TRBJ2-1, the V gene TRBV6-4; TRBD1 matches 8 bases. Sequenced material: CD4+ T cells from peripheral blood mononuclear cells, taken after pregnancy. This clonotype was obtained from a female donor with multiple sclerosis, enrolled in a pregnancy study. CDR3 nucleotide sequence: TGTGCCAGCAGCGGACAGGGAAGTTACAATGAGCAGTTCTTC. It codes for CASSGQGSYNEQFF.